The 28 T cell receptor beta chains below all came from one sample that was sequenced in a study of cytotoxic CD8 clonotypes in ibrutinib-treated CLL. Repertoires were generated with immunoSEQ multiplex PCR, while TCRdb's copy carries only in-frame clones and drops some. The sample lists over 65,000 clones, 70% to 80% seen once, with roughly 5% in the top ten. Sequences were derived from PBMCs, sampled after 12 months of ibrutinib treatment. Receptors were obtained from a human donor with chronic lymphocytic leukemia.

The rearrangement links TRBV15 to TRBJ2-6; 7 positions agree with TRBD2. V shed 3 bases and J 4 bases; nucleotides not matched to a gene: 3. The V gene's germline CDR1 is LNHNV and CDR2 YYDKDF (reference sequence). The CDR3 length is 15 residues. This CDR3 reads CATSSAGVGANVLTF. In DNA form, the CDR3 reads TGTGCCACCAGCAGCGCGGGGGTGGGGGCCAACGTCCTGACTTTC.

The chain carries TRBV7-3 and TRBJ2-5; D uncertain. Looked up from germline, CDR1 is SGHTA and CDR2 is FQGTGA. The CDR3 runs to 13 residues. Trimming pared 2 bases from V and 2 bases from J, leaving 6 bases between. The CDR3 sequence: CASSLAWQETQYF. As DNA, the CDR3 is TGTGCCAGCAGCTTAGCGTGGCAAGAGACCCAGTACTTC. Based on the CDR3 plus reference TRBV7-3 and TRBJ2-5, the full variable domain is GAGVSQTPSNKVTEKGKYVELRCDPISGHTALYWYRQSLGQGPEFLIYFQGTGAADDSGLPNDRFFAVRPEGSVSTLKIQRTERGDSAVYLCASSLAWQETQYFGPGTRLLVL.

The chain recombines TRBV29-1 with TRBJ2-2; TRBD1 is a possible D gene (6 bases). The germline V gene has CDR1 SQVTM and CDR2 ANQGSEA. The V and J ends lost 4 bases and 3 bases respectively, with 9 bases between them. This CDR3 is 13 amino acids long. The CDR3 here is CSVVRQDTGELFF. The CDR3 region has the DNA TGCAGCGTTGTCCGACAGGACACCGGGGAGCTGTTTTTT.

This chain's CDR3 is CASSPTGGMPTDTEAFF. The CDR3 bases are TGTGCCAGCTCACCGACAGGGGGAATGCCAACGGACACTGAAGCTTTCTTT. The chain joins TRBV18 to TRBJ1-1; 9 bases align to TRBD1. The CDR3 contains 17 residues. The germline gives CDR1 KGHSH, CDR2 LQKENI. Trimming cost V 3 bases and J 3 bases; bases outside gene matches: 11.

DNA for the CDR3: TGCGCCAGCAGCGGTGTAGCGGGGGGTCAAGAGACCCAGTACTTC. Amino acid sequence: CASSGVAGGQETQYF. The chain is built from TRBV5-1 and TRBJ2-5; 10 nucleotides line up with TRBD2. The V and J ends lost 4 bases and 2 bases, in that order; junction bases with no gene match: 5. Germline CDR1 reads SGHRS; CDR2 reads YFSETQ. The CDR3 is 15 residues long.

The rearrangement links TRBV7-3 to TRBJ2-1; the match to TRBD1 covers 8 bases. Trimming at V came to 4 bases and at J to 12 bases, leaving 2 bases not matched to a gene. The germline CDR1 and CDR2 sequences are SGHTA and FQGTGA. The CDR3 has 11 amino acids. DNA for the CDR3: TGTGCCAGCAGCTCCGGGACAGGGCAGTTCTTC. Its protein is CASSSGTGQFF.

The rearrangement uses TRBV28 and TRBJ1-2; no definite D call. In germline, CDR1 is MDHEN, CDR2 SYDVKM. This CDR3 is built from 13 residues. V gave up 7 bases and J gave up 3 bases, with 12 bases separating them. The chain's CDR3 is CASTIGQDYGYTF. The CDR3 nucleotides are TGTGCCAGCACCATCGGGCAGGACTATGGCTACACCTTC.

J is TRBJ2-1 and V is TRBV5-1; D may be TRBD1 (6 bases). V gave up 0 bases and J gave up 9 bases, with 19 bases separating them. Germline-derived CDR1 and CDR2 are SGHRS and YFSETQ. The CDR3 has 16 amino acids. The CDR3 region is CASSLVGAPTGVEQFF. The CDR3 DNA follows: TGCGCCAGCAGCTTGGTGGGGGCCCCAACAGGCGTTGAGCAGTTCTTC. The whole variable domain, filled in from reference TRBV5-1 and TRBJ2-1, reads KAGVTQTPRYLIKTRGQQVTLSCSPISGHRSVSWYQQTPGQGLQFLFEYFSETQRNKGNFPGRFSGRQFSNSRSEMNVSTLELGDSALYLCASSLVGAPTGVEQFFGPGTRLTVL.

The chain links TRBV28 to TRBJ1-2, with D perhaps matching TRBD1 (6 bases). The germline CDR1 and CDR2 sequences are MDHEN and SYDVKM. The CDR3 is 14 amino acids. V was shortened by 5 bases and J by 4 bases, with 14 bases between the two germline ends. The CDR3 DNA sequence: TGTGCCAGCAGTACCTACAGGGTGGGCTATGGCTACACCTTC. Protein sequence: CASSTYRVGYGYTF.

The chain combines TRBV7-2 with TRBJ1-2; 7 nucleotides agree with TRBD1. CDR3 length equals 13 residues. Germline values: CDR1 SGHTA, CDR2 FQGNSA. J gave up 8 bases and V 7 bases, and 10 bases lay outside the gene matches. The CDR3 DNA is TGTGCCAGCACAAAAGACAGGGCAAGGGGCTACACCTTC. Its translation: CASTKDRARGYTF.

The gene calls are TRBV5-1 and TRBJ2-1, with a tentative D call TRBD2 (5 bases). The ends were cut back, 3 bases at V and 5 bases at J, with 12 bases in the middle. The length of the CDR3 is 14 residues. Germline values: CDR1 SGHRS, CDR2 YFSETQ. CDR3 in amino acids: CASSSTPGDNEQFF. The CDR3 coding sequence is TGCGCCAGCAGCTCCACCCCCGGGGACAATGAGCAGTTCTTC.

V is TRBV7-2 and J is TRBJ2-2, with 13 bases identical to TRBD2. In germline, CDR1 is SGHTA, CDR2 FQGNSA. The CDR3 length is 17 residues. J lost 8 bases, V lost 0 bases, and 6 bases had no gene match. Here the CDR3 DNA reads TGTGCCAGCAGCTTAGCCGGGACTAGCGGGACCCAAGGGGAGCTGTTTTTT. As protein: CASSLAGTSGTQGELFF.

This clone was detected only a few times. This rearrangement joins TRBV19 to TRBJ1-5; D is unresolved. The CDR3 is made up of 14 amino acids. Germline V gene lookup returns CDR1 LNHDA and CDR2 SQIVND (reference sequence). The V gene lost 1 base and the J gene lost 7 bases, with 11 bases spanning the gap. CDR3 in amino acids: CASSIGVQPQPQHF. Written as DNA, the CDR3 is TGTGCCAGTAGTATAGGGGTCCAGCCGCAGCCCCAGCATTTT.

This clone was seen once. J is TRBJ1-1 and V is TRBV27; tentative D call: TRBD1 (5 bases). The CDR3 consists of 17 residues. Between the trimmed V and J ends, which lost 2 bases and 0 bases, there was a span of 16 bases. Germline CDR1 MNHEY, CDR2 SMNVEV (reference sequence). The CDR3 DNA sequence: TGTGCCAGCAGTTTACATCGACAGCCCGGCATGAACACTGAAGCTTTCTTT. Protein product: CASSLHRQPGMNTEAFF.

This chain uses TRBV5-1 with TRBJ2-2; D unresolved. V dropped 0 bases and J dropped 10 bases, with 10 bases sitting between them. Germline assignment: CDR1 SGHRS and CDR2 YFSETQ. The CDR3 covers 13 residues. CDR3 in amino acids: CASSLVGGQELFF. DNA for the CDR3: TGCGCCAGCAGCTTGGTGGGCGGCCAGGAGCTGTTTTTT.

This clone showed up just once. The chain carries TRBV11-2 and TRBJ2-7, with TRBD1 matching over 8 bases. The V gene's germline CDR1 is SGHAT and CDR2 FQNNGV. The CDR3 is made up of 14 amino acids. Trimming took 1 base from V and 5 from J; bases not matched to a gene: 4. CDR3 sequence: CASSLGTGLDEQYF. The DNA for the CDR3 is TGTGCCAGCAGCTTAGGGACAGGGCTGGACGAGCAGTACTTC.

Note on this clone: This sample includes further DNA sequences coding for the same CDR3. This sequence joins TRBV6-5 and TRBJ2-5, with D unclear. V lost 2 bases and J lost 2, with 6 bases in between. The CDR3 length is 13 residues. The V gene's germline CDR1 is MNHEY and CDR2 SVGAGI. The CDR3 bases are TGTGCCAGCAGTTACGGGCCACAAGAGACCCAGTACTTC. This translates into CASSYGPQETQYF.

CDR3: CASSPRRGVAYEQYF. The CDR3 nucleotides read TGTGCCAGCAGCCCGCGGCGGGGGGTGGCCTACGAGCAGTACTTC. The rearrangement links TRBV7-9 to TRBJ2-7; 8 nucleotides line up with TRBD2. The CDR3 spans 15 residues. The J segment lost 2 bases and the V segment lost 5 bases, leaving 8 bases of the junction unmatched. The germline gives CDR1 SEHNR, CDR2 FQNEAQ (reference sequence).

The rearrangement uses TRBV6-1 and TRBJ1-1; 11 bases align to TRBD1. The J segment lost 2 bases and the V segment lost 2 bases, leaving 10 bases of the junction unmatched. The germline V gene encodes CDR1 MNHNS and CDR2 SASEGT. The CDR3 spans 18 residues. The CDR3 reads CASSEPGQGGWGNTEAFF. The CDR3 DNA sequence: TGTGCCAGCAGTGAACCGGGACAGGGGGGTTGGGGAAACACTGAAGCTTTCTTT.

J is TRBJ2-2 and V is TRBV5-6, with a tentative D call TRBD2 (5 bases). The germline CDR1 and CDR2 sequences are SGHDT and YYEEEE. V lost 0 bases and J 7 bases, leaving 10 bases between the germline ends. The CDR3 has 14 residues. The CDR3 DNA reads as TGTGCCAGCAGCTTGGGTCCTGGAGGCGGGGAGCTGTTTTTT. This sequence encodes CASSLGPGGGELFF.

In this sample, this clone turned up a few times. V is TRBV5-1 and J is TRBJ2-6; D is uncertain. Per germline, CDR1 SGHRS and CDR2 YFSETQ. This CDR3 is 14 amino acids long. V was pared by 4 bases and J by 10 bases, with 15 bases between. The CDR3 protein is CASSDSGPPNVLTF. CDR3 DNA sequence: TGCGCCAGCAGCGACTCCGGGCCGCCTAACGTCCTGACTTTC.

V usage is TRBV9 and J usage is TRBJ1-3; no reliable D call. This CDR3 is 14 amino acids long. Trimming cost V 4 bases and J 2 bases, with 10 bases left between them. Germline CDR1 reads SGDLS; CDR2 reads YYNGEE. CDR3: CASSPEVPGNTIYF. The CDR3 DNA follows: TGTGCCAGCAGCCCGGAGGTTCCTGGAAACACCATATATTTT.

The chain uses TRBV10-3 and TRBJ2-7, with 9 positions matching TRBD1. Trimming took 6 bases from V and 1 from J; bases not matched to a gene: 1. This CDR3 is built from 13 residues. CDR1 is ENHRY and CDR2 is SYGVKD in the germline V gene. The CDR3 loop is CAIRDRGSYEQYF. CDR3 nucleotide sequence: TGTGCCATCAGGGACAGGGGTTCCTACGAGCAGTACTTC.

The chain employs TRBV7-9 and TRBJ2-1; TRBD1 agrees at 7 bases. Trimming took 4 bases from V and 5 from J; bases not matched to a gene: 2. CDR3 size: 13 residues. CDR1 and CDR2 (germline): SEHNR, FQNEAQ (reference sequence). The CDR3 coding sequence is TGTGCCAGCAGCTCGGGACAGCACAATGAGCAGTTCTTC. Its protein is CASSSGQHNEQFF.

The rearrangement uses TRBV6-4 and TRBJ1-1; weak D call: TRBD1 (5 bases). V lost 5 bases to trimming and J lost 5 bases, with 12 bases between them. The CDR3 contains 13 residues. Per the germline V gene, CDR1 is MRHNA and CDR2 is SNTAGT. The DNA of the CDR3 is TGTGCCAGCAGTCCCCGGAGGGGTACTGAAGCTTTCTTT. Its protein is CASSPRRGTEAFF.

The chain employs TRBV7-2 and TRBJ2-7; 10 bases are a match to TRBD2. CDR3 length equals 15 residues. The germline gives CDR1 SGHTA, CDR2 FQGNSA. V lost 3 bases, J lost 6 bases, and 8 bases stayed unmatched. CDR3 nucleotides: TGTGCCAGCAGCTTGGCTAGCGGGAGCCCCCTCGAGCAGTACTTC. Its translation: CASSLASGSPLEQYF.

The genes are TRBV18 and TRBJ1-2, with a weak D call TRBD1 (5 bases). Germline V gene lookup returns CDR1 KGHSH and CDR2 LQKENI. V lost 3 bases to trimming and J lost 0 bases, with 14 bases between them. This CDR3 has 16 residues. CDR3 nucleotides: TGTGCCAGCTCACCCCAGTCTGGGGGAACTAACTATGGCTACACCTTC. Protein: CASSPQSGGTNYGYTF.

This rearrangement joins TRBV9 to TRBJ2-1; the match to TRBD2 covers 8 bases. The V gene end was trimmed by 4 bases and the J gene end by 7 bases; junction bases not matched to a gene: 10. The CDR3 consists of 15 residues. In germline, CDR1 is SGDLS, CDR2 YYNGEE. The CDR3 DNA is TGTGCCAGCAGCCCAGCGGGACTAGGTACTAATGAGCAGTTCTTC. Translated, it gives CASSPAGLGTNEQFF.